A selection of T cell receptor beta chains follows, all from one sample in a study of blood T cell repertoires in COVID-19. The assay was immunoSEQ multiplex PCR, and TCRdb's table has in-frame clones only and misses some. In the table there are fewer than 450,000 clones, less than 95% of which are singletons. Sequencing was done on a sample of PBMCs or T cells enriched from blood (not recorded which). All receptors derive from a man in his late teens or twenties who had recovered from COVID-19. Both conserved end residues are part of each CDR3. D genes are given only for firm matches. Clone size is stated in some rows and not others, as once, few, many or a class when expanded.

cdr3_nt: TGTGCCAGCAGTCTTCGACTAGCGGGGGGGTACAATGAGCAGTTCTTC
cdr3_aa: CASSLRLAGGYNEQFF
d_call: TRBD2
clone_size: NA
j_call: TRBJ2-1
v_call: TRBV27

cdr3_nt: TGTGCCAGCAGCCGCGGGAGTTCCTACAATGAGCAGTTCTTC
cdr3_aa: CASSRGSSYNEQFF
d_call: TRBD2
clone_size: NA
j_call: TRBJ2-1
v_call: TRBV27

cdr3_nt: TGCGCCAGCAGCCCCTTCGGGGAGCGGGAACAACAAGAGACCCAGTACTTC
cdr3_aa: CASSPFGEREQQETQYF
d_call: TRBD2
clone_size: NA
j_call: TRBJ2-5
v_call: TRBV5-1

cdr3_nt: TGTGCCAGCAGTTCCGGGACTAGGAGGACCGGGGAGCTGTTTTTT
cdr3_aa: CASSSGTRRTGELFF
d_call: TRBD2
clone_size: NA
j_call: TRBJ2-2
v_call: TRBV2

cdr3_nt: TGTGCCAGCAGCGTGGCGGGAGGCTATGGCTACACCTTC
cdr3_aa: CASSVAGGYGYTF
d_call: NA
clone_size: NA
j_call: TRBJ1-2
v_call: TRBV9

cdr3_nt: TGTGCCAGCAGCTTAGCGCCCGGGCAGGGGGGCGGCTACACCTTC
cdr3_aa: CASSLAPGQGGGYTF
d_call: TRBD1
clone_size: NA
j_call: TRBJ1-2
v_call: TRBV7-6

cdr3_nt: TGCGCCAGCAGCTTGGAGCCTAACCCAGATACGCAGTATTTT
cdr3_aa: CASSLEPNPDTQYF
d_call: NA
clone_size: NA
j_call: TRBJ2-3
v_call: TRBV5-1

cdr3_nt: TGTGCCAGCCTACTAGCCGTCTCTTACGGTGAGCAGTTCTTC
cdr3_aa: CASLLAVSYGEQFF
d_call: NA
clone_size: once
j_call: TRBJ2-1
v_call: TRBV21-1

cdr3_nt: TGCGCCAGCAGCTTGGATGGACAGGGTGGTAGCTACACCTTC
cdr3_aa: CASSLDGQGGSYTF
d_call: TRBD1
clone_size: NA
j_call: TRBJ1-2
v_call: TRBV5-1

cdr3_nt: TGCGCCAGCAGTGAGTCGGAGGATGGGTTCGCTGAAGCTTTCTTT
cdr3_aa: CASSESEDGFAEAFF
d_call: NA
clone_size: NA
j_call: TRBJ1-1
v_call: TRBV10-2

cdr3_nt: TGTGCCTGGGGACAGGGGGCCTACAATGAGCAGTTCTTC
cdr3_aa: CAWGQGAYNEQFF
d_call: TRBD1
clone_size: NA
j_call: TRBJ2-1
v_call: TRBV30

cdr3_nt: TGCAGCGTTACGACAGGGGCTGGAAACACCATATATTTT
cdr3_aa: CSVTTGAGNTIYF
d_call: TRBD1
clone_size: NA
j_call: TRBJ1-3
v_call: TRBV29-1

cdr3_nt: TGCGCCAGCAGCCAGGGGCGGGGGGCTAATGAAAAACTGTTTTTT
cdr3_aa: CASSQGRGANEKLFF
d_call: NA
clone_size: NA
j_call: TRBJ1-4
v_call: TRBV4-1

cdr3_nt: TGTGCCAGCAGCTTACTGACTAGCGGGTTGTCAGATACGCAGTATTTT
cdr3_aa: CASSLLTSGLSDTQYF
d_call: TRBD2
clone_size: NA
j_call: TRBJ2-3
v_call: TRBV11-2

cdr3_nt: TGTGCCAGCAGCACCGACAGGGGGGAGACCCAGTACTTC
cdr3_aa: CASSTDRGETQYF
d_call: TRBD1
clone_size: NA
j_call: TRBJ2-5
v_call: TRBV12-3/TRBV12-4

cdr3_nt: TGTGCCAGCAGTCCCTACGCGGGGCGGGGGGACCAGCCCCAGCATTTT
cdr3_aa: CASSPYAGRGDQPQHF
d_call: NA
clone_size: NA
j_call: TRBJ1-5
v_call: TRBV27

cdr3_nt: TGTGCCAGCAACCCAGGTGGAAACACCATATATTTT
cdr3_aa: CASNPGGNTIYF
d_call: NA
clone_size: NA
j_call: TRBJ1-3
v_call: TRBV9

cdr3_nt: TGTGCCAGCAGCCAAGATCGACTACAGAAGACCCAGTACTTC
cdr3_aa: CASSQDRLQKTQYF
d_call: NA
clone_size: NA
j_call: TRBJ2-5
v_call: TRBV3-1/TRBV3-2

cdr3_nt: TGTGCCAGCAGCGTAGATGGACAGGGGGATCAGCCCCAGCATTTT
cdr3_aa: CASSVDGQGDQPQHF
d_call: TRBD1
clone_size: NA
j_call: TRBJ1-5
v_call: TRBV9

cdr3_nt: TGCGCCAGCAGCTCCGCCGACTGGACAGGAAGGGAAGCTTTCTTT
cdr3_aa: CASSSADWTGREAFF
d_call: TRBD1
clone_size: NA
j_call: TRBJ1-1
v_call: TRBV5-1

cdr3_nt: TGCGCCAGCAGCCAAGTGGCCTCAAGACAGCCCCAGCATTTT
cdr3_aa: CASSQVASRQPQHF
d_call: NA
clone_size: NA
j_call: TRBJ1-5
v_call: TRBV4-1

cdr3_nt: TGTGCCAGCAGCGTAGTCGGCAGAGGGAGCACTGAAGCTTTCTTT
cdr3_aa: CASSVVGRGSTEAFF
d_call: NA
clone_size: NA
j_call: TRBJ1-1
v_call: TRBV9

cdr3_nt: TGTGCCAGCAGTGATCTCCTATCCGGGGCTGAAGCTTTCTTT
cdr3_aa: CASSDLLSGAEAFF
d_call: NA
clone_size: NA
j_call: TRBJ1-1
v_call: TRBV6-1

cdr3_nt: TGTGCCAGCAGCCTACTGACAGCGACGGACACTGAAGCTTTCTTT
cdr3_aa: CASSLLTATDTEAFF
d_call: NA
clone_size: NA
j_call: TRBJ1-1
v_call: TRBV7-6

cdr3_nt: TGTGCCAGCAGTGAGCAGGCAGGTGGCTACACCTTC
cdr3_aa: CASSEQAGGYTF
d_call: NA
clone_size: NA
j_call: TRBJ1-2
v_call: TRBV2

cdr3_nt: TGCAGCGTTGAAGTGGAGGGGGGGGTAAGCTCCTACGAGCAGTACTTC
cdr3_aa: CSVEVEGGVSSYEQYF
d_call: NA
clone_size: NA
j_call: TRBJ2-7
v_call: TRBV29-1

cdr3_nt: TGTGCCAGCGTACCGGTCGCAGGCTCGATACACGAGCAGTACTTC
cdr3_aa: CASVPVAGSIHEQYF
d_call: NA
clone_size: NA
j_call: TRBJ2-7
v_call: TRBV28

cdr3_nt: TGTGCCAGCAGTATGTTCGATGGCTACACCTTC
cdr3_aa: CASSMFDGYTF
d_call: NA
clone_size: NA
j_call: TRBJ1-2
v_call: TRBV12-3/TRBV12-4

cdr3_nt: TGTGCCTGGAGTAACAGACAGTTGGGAGGGGAGACCCAGTACTTC
cdr3_aa: CAWSNRQLGGETQYF
d_call: TRBD2
clone_size: NA
j_call: TRBJ2-5
v_call: TRBV30

cdr3_nt: TGTGCCAGCAGCATCACATTCGGGGGGAGCAATCAGCCCCAGCATTTT
cdr3_aa: CASSITFGGSNQPQHF
d_call: NA
clone_size: NA
j_call: TRBJ1-5
v_call: TRBV28

cdr3_nt: TGTGCCAGCAGTTTTGACAGCCCGACTCTCTATGGCTACACCTTC
cdr3_aa: CASSFDSPTLYGYTF
d_call: NA
clone_size: once
j_call: TRBJ1-2
v_call: TRBV2

cdr3_nt: TGTGCCAGCAGCGGGGGACAGGGGGCCTCGGTGAACACTGAAGCTTTCTTT
cdr3_aa: CASSGGQGASVNTEAFF
d_call: TRBD1
clone_size: NA
j_call: TRBJ1-1
v_call: TRBV5-4

cdr3_nt: TGTGCCAGCAGCCCAACCGGGACAGGGAACTATGGCTACACCTTC
cdr3_aa: CASSPTGTGNYGYTF
d_call: TRBD1
clone_size: NA
j_call: TRBJ1-2
v_call: TRBV9

cdr3_nt: TGTGCCAGCAGCACCGGGACTAGCGGGAGAACCGGGGAGCTGTTTTTT
cdr3_aa: CASSTGTSGRTGELFF
d_call: TRBD2
clone_size: NA
j_call: TRBJ2-2
v_call: TRBV7-9

cdr3_nt: TGTGCCAGCAGCTCCAGACTGGACAGCTACGAGCAGTACTTC
cdr3_aa: CASSSRLDSYEQYF
d_call: NA
clone_size: NA
j_call: TRBJ2-7
v_call: TRBV5-5

cdr3_nt: TGTGCCAGCAGGCTGGACAGGGAATATGGCTACACCTTC
cdr3_aa: CASRLDREYGYTF
d_call: TRBD1
clone_size: NA
j_call: TRBJ1-2
v_call: TRBV28

cdr3_nt: TGTGCCATCTCTAGCGGGTACGAGCAGTACTTC
cdr3_aa: CAISSGYEQYF
d_call: TRBD2
clone_size: few
j_call: TRBJ2-7
v_call: TRBV10-3

cdr3_nt: TGTGCCAGCAGCTTAGGGGCGGGACTAGACTATGGCTACACCTTC
cdr3_aa: CASSLGAGLDYGYTF
d_call: NA
clone_size: NA
j_call: TRBJ1-2
v_call: TRBV11-2

cdr3_nt: TGTGCCAGCAGCCCGGGACTGCTGTATGGCTACACCTTC
cdr3_aa: CASSPGLLYGYTF
d_call: NA
clone_size: NA
j_call: TRBJ1-2
v_call: TRBV3-1/TRBV3-2

cdr3_nt: TGTGCCAGCGATGGAAGGGGGGGGGCTTTCTTT
cdr3_aa: CASDGRGGAFF
d_call: NA
clone_size: NA
j_call: TRBJ1-1
v_call: TRBV28

cdr3_nt: TGTGCCAGTAGTATCGGCAGGGTGGAGACTGAAGCTTTCTTT
cdr3_aa: CASSIGRVETEAFF
d_call: NA
clone_size: NA
j_call: TRBJ1-1
v_call: TRBV19

cdr3_nt: TGTGCCAGCTCACAGGGGACAAATGCTAATTCACCCCTCCACTTT
cdr3_aa: CASSQGTNANSPLHF
d_call: NA
clone_size: NA
j_call: TRBJ1-6
v_call: TRBV18

cdr3_nt: TGTGCCAGCACCTTAGACGGAAGGCCGGGGAATTCACCCCTCCACTTT
cdr3_aa: CASTLDGRPGNSPLHF
d_call: NA
clone_size: few
j_call: TRBJ1-6
v_call: TRBV9

cdr3_nt: TGTGCCAGCAGTTTTGGGGGGTCGGGGCAGCCCCAGCATTTT
cdr3_aa: CASSFGGSGQPQHF
d_call: NA
clone_size: NA
j_call: TRBJ1-5
v_call: TRBV28

cdr3_nt: TGTGCCAGCAGTTGGGACATTCAGTCTGGAAACACCATATATTTT
cdr3_aa: CASSWDIQSGNTIYF
d_call: NA
clone_size: NA
j_call: TRBJ1-3
v_call: TRBV2

cdr3_nt: TGTGCCAGCAGCAACTCCTATCGACAGCCCCAGCATTTT
cdr3_aa: CASSNSYRQPQHF
d_call: NA
clone_size: NA
j_call: TRBJ1-5
v_call: TRBV21-1

cdr3_nt: TGTGCCAGCAGCCCCGGGACAGGGATTATTGAAGCTTTCTTT
cdr3_aa: CASSPGTGIIEAFF
d_call: TRBD1
clone_size: NA
j_call: TRBJ1-1
v_call: TRBV11-3